Detailed here is one T cell receptor beta chain. This table comes from immunoSEQ multiplex PCR, and its TCRdb copy is limited to in-frame clones, with some not included. The sample contains about 300,000 clones, around nine tenths of which appear only once. These data are taken from a study of blood T cell repertoires in COVID-19. The overall study: Italy, Spain and the United States were the sources of the convalescent and acute COVID-19 samples. The cDNA or gDNA used as material had been derived from T cells, B-cell-depleted T cells, or PBMCs.

The germline CDR1 and CDR2 sequences are SEHNR and FQNEAQ (reference sequence). The CDR3 is 12 amino acids. The ends lost 5 bases at V and 9 bases at J; junction bases unmatched: 4. The clonotype comes from a woman aged 25 to 39 with COVID-19, enrolled during active disease. The rearrangement links TRBV7-9 to TRBJ2-1, with 7 bases fitting TRBD2. The sequencing input was peripheral blood. CDR3 residues: CASSLPGGEQFF. In DNA, the CDR3 is TGTGCCAGCAGCCTACCGGGAGGTGAGCAGTTCTTC.